The clone carrying this TCR beta chain was counted many times. V was trimmed by 4 bases and J by 2 bases, leaving 9 bases between them. The CDR3 is 14 residues long. Germline assignment: CDR1 SQVTM and CDR2 ANQGSEA. TCRdb reprocessed the RACE reads via MiXCR and lists one record per CDR3 protein. This sample has 35,000 to 50,000 distinct CDR3 sequences; about 3.7% occur once, and the top ten carry roughly 5.9%. The data stem from a study of human T cells and chemical hapten exposure. Time point denoted: healthy volunteer bleed at 6 weeks. The template was total RNA from unfractionated whole blood. The origin of this receptor is a human donor in good health. Some clones in this sample may be carry-over from other donors' samples. The chain joins TRBV29-1 to TRBJ2-6, with D tentatively TRBD2 (6 bases). Material: whole blood. CDR3 in amino acids: CSVGWGAGANVLTF. The DNA for the CDR3 is TGCAGCGTTGGTTGGGGGGCTGGGGCCAACGTCCTGACTTTC.